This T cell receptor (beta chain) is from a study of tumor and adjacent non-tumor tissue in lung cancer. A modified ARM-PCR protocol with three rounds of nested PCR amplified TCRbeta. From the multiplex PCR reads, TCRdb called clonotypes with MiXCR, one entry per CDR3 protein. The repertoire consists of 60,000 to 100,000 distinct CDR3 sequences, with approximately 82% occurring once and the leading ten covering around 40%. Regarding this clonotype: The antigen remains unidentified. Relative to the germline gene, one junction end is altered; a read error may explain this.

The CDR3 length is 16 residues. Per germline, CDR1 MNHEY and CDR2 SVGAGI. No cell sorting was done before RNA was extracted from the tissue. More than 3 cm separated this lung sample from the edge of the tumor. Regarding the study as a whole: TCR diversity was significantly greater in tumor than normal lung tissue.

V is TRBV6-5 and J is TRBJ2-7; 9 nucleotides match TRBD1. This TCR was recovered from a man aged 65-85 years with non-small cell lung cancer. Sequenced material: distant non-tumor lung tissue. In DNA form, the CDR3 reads TGTGCCAGCAGTTGCTTGTTTACAGGGGGCAGTTACGAGCAGTATTTC. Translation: CASSCLFTGGSYEQYF.